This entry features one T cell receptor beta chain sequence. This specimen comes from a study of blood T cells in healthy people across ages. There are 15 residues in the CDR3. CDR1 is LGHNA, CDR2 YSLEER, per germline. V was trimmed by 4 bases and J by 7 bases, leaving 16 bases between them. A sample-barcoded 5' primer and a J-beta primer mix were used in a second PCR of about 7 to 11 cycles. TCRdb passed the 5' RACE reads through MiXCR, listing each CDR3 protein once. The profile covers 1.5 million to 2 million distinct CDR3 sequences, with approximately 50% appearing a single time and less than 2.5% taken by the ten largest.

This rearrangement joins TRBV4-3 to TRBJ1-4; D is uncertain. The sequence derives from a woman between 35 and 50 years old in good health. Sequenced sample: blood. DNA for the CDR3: TGCGCCAGCAGCCCCGCCCTTATGCGGGGTGAAAAACTGTTTTTT. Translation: CASSPALMRGEKLFF.